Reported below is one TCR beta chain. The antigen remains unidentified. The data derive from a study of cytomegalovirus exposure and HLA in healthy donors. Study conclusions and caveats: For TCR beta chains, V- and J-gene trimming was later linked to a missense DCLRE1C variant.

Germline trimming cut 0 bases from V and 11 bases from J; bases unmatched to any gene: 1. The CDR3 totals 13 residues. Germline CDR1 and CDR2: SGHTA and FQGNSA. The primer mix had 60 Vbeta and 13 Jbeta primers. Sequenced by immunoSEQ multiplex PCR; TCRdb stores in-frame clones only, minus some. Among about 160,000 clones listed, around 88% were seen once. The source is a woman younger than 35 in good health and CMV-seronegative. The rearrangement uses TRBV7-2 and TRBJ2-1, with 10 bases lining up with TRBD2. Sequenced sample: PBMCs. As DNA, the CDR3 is TGTGCCAGCAGCTTAGCACTAGCGGGAAAGCAGTTCTTC. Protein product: CASSLALAGKQFF.